One sample yielded the 17 T cell receptor beta chains listed below, sequenced in a study of CD8 T cells in Susac syndrome (dated by TCRdb to between 2019 and 2020). Libraries came from the immunoSEQ multiplex PCR assay. RNA was extracted using the RNeasy kit, and roughly 0.5 to 1 ug of the RNA was reverse transcribed with random hexamers. TCRdb redid the processing of the public reads, applying fastp at Q25 and MiXCR, and retained in-frame beta chains. Records with the same CDR3 protein are collapsed into one entry carrying the most frequent genes and DNA. Within this sample are fewer than 200,000 distinct CDR3 sequences, with approximately 94% of them counted one time only. In total, the top ten clones hold around 0.11% of the sample. Sequenced: CD4+ T cells from PBMCs. The source is a human donor with Susac syndrome.

The rearrangement uses TRBV6-4 and TRBJ2-3; 8 nucleotides align to TRBD2. After removal of 6 bases from V and 5 bases from J, the junction contained 7 bases not matched to a gene. Germline lookup yields CDR1 MRHNA and CDR2 SNTAGT. The CDR3 covers 14 residues. CDR3: CASSRGGLGDTQYF. In DNA, the CDR3 is TGTGCCAGCAGCCGGGGGGGCCTAGGAGATACGCAGTATTTT.

The rearrangement uses TRBV20-1 and TRBJ2-1; 13 bases line up with TRBD2. The trim removed 3 bases at V and 0 bases at J, leaving 8 bases unmatched. The V gene's germline CDR1 is DFQATT and CDR2 SNEGSKA (reference sequence). The CDR3 is 18 residues long. The CDR3 nucleotides read TGCAGTGCTAGCGGGACTAGCGGGGCCTTGAGCTCCTACAATGAGCAGTTCTTC. Translation gives CSASGTSGALSSYNEQFF.

The chain is built from TRBV11-3 and TRBJ2-3; D is undetermined. V dropped 0 bases and J dropped 4 bases, with 8 bases sitting between them. CDR1 SGHNT and CDR2 YENEEA come from the germline V gene. The CDR3 totals 14 residues. The CDR3, as DNA: TGTGCCAGCAGCTTAGAGGGTCAGGCAGATACGCAGTATTTT. Translated: CASSLEGQADTQYF. The whole variable domain, filled in from reference TRBV11-3 and TRBJ2-3, reads EAGVVQSPRYKIIEKKQPVAFWCNPISGHNTLYWYLQNLGQGPELLIRYENEEAVDDSQLPKDRFSAERLKGVDSTLKIQPAELGDSAVYLCASSLEGQADTQYFGPGTRLTVL.

The CDR3 DNA reads TGTGCCAGCGCCTCGGATTATGGCTACACCTTC. Its protein is CASASDYGYTF. V and J are TRBV18 and TRBJ1-2; no clear D gene. Germline CDR1 and CDR2: KGHSH and LQKENI. The CDR3 covers 11 residues. V was pared by 8 bases and J by 5 bases, with 9 bases between.

This chain links TRBV5-6 with TRBJ2-1, with 8 bases that match TRBD1. V lost 4 bases, J lost 12 bases, and 6 bases stayed unmatched. The CDR3 spans 12 residues. Germline V CDR1 and CDR2: SGHDT, YYEEEE. This chain's CDR3 is CASSRTGKTQFF. In nucleotides, the CDR3 is TGTGCCAGCAGCAGGACAGGGAAAACGCAGTTCTTC. The full variable domain, its missing parts supplied by reference TRBV5-6 and TRBJ2-1, is DAGVTQSPTHLIKTRGQQVTLRCSPKSGHDTVSWYQQALGQGPQFIFQYYEEEERQRGNFPDRFSGHQFPNYSSELNVNALLLGDSALYLCASSRTGKTQFFGPGTRLTVL.

The chain combines TRBV11-3 with TRBJ2-3, with a weak D call TRBD1 (7 bases). This CDR3 is 16 amino acids long. Germline assignment: CDR1 SGHNT and CDR2 YENEEA. Deletions cut 2 bases from V and 2 bases from J, with 14 bases between. CDR3 amino acids: CASSLFGGQNTDTQYF. CDR3 DNA sequence: TGTGCCAGCAGCTTATTCGGGGGACAGAACACAGATACGCAGTATTTT.

This chain uses TRBV7-9 with TRBJ1-4; tentative D call: TRBD1 (6 bases). Trimming stripped 0 bases from V and 8 bases from J, with 16 bases between. The germline V gene has CDR1 SEHNR and CDR2 FQNEAQ (reference sequence). CDR3 length: 16 residues. This chain's CDR3 is CASSLASAGEREKLFF. CDR3 nucleotides: TGTGCCAGCAGCTTAGCCTCAGCAGGGGAAAGGGAAAAACTGTTTTTT. The full variable domain, its missing parts supplied by reference TRBV7-9 and TRBJ1-4, is DTGVSQNPRHKITKRGQNVTFRCDPISEHNRLYWYRQTLGQGPEFLTYFQNEAQLEKSRLLSDRFSAERPKGSFSTLEIQRTEQGDSAMYLCASSLASAGEREKLFFGSGTQLSVL.

The gene calls are TRBV11-2 and TRBJ1-4, with 9 bases identical to TRBD1. V gave up 5 bases and J gave up 8 bases; unmatched junction bases: 9. Germline V gene sequence: CDR1 SGHAT, CDR2 FQNNGV. This CDR3 is 15 amino acids long. CDR3 sequence reads: CASSDIQGAGEKLFF. In DNA, the CDR3 is TGTGCCAGCAGCGATATACAGGGGGCAGGGGAAAAACTGTTTTTT.

V gene TRBV20-1 combines with J gene TRBJ2-7; 10 nucleotides match TRBD1. The CDR3 runs to 15 residues. From germline, CDR1 is DFQATT and CDR2 SNEGSKA (reference sequence). V lost 0 bases and J lost 1; bases outside the gene matches: 3. CDR3 coding DNA: TGCAGTGCTAGAGATGGGACAGGGGTATCCTACGAGCAGTACTTC. The encoded protein is CSARDGTGVSYEQYF.

The chain joins TRBV5-6 to TRBJ2-3; D not certain. Trimming shortened V by 2 bases and J by 6 bases, and 10 bases separated the two germline ends. In germline, CDR1 is SGHDT, CDR2 YYEEEE. The CDR3 runs to 13 residues. The CDR3, as DNA: TGTGCCAGCAGCTTATTAAAGGAGGATACGCAGTATTTT. This translates into CASSLLKEDTQYF.

The rearrangement links TRBV15 to TRBJ2-3, with 9 bases matching TRBD1. The J segment lost 5 bases and the V segment lost 2 bases, leaving 11 bases of the junction unmatched. Germline V gene data show CDR1 as LNHNV and CDR2 as YYDKDF (reference sequence). This CDR3 spans 17 amino acids. CDR3 residues: CATSRMGRTGGKDTQYF. The CDR3 DNA reads as TGTGCCACCAGCAGAATGGGAAGAACAGGGGGCAAAGATACGCAGTATTTT.

The CDR3 DNA reads as TGTGCCAGCGGCCGATCCCCCTTCCGGGCTGTGAACACTGAAGCTTTCTTT. Amino acids: CASGRSPFRAVNTEAFF. The J gene is TRBJ1-1, the V gene TRBV6-2 or TRBV6-3, with D uncertain. This CDR3 comprises 17 residues. V lost 8 bases to trimming and J lost 0 bases, with 22 bases between them. CDR1 is MNHEY, CDR2 SVGEGT, per germline.

V gene TRBV28 combines with J gene TRBJ1-1; TRBD1 is a possible D gene (5 bases). The germline gives CDR1 MDHEN, CDR2 SYDVKM. V was cut by 2 bases and J by 10 bases, with 11 bases left in between. The CDR3 spans 12 residues. CDR3 protein: CASSLKWQGAFF. CDR3 coding DNA: TGTGCCAGCAGTTTAAAGTGGCAGGGAGCTTTCTTT.

The sample holds one count of this clonotype. The chain has TRBV5-1 and TRBJ1-2; 8 bases match TRBD1. The germline V gene has CDR1 SGHRS and CDR2 YFSETQ. This CDR3 spans 15 amino acids. V lost 4 bases, J lost 3 bases, and 8 bases stayed unmatched. In DNA, the CDR3 is TGCGCCAGCAGCCCGGGCGGGACAGGTGACTATGGCTACACCTTC. It yields the protein CASSPGGTGDYGYTF.

V is TRBV29-1 and J is TRBJ1-2, with TRBD1 matching 8 bases. The CDR3 covers 16 residues. With 6 bases clipped from V and 8 bases from J, the junction kept 20 bases outside the gene matches. The germline CDR1 and CDR2 sequences are SQVTM and ANQGSEA. The CDR3 loop is CSVDRDRKVIVCGYTF. The CDR3 nucleotides read TGCAGCGTAGACCGGGACAGGAAGGTGATCGTCTGCGGCTACACCTTC.

The chain recombines TRBV12-3 or TRBV12-4 with TRBJ2-7, with D hard to call. The V end was cut by 5 bases, the J end by 4 bases, with 15 bases between. This CDR3 contains 14 residues. The CDR3, as DNA: TGTGCCAGCAGTCCCAAAGGGTTCATTTACGAGCAGTACTTC. Protein: CASSPKGFIYEQYF.

V gene TRBV20-1 combines with J gene TRBJ2-3; D unresolved. Trimming cost V 7 bases and J 0 bases, with 11 bases left between them. The CDR3 loop spans 13 amino acids. Per the germline V gene, CDR1 is DFQATT and CDR2 is SNEGSKA (reference sequence). The CDR3 coding sequence is TGCAGTGTCCGAAGTACGAGCACAGATACGCAGTATTTT. Translating gives CSVRSTSTDTQYF.